The source of this TCR beta chain is a study of regulatory T cells in long-lasting Graves disease. Through Arm-PCR of CDR3 regions and iRepertoire HTBI primers, TCR beta libraries were built. TCRdb redid the calling of the multiplex PCR reads with MiXCR, one entry per CDR3 protein. The data hold approximately 440,000 distinct CDR3 sequences, with about 17% observed a single time. Time point: newly diagnosed GD, antithyroid drugs for less than 3 months. TCR sequences were obtained from RNA taken from PBMCs. CDR1 and CDR2 from the germline V gene are SGHTA and FQGNSA. The CDR3 length is 16 residues. The V segment lost 4 bases and the J segment 8 bases; nucleotides outside the gene matches: 13. In its sample, this clonotype was seen many times. The same data also went into a second study, on T cells in Graves' hyperthyroidism and ophthalmopathy. Per that study: HTBI primers drove first-round RT-PCR of the TCR CDR3. The blood repertoire included most of the expanded thyroid clonotypes above 0.001. The model predicted ophthalmopathy a median around six months before onset.

The chain links TRBV7-2 to TRBJ2-1; 8 bases are shared with TRBD2. The sequence was collected from a middle-aged man with Graves disease. The material sequenced was peripheral blood mononuclear cells (PBMCs), taken at new diagnosis, from a patient treated with antithyroid drugs. Here the CDR3 reads CASSSAGGGRLHEQFF. In DNA, the CDR3 is TGTGCCAGCAGCTCCGCGGGGGGCGGGAGGTTACATGAGCAGTTCTTC.